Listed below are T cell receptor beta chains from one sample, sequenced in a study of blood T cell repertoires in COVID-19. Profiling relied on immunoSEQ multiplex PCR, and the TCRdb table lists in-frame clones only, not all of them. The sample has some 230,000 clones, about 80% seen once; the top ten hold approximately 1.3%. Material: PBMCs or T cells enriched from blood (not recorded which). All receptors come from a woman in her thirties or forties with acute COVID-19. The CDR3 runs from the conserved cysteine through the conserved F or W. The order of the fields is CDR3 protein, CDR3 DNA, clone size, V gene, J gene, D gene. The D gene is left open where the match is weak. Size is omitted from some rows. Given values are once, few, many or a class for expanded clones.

cdr3_aa: CASSSLGSPFMGYTF
cdr3_nt: TGTGCCAGTAGTAGTCTTGGGAGTCCGTTTATGGGCTACACCTTC
clone_size: NA
v_call: TRBV19
j_call: TRBJ1-2
d_call: NA

cdr3_aa: CASSFNGIQYF
cdr3_nt: TGCGCCAGCAGCTTTAACGGCATTCAGTACTTC
clone_size: NA
v_call: TRBV5-1
j_call: TRBJ2-4
d_call: NA

cdr3_aa: CASSLLPQGVPNTIYF
cdr3_nt: TGTGCCAGCAGCTTACTCCCACAGGGGGTTCCAAACACCATATATTTT
clone_size: NA
v_call: TRBV11-2
j_call: TRBJ1-3
d_call: TRBD1

cdr3_aa: CASSIYPSGLYEQYF
cdr3_nt: TGTGCCAGTAGTATTTATCCTAGCGGGCTCTACGAGCAGTACTTC
clone_size: NA
v_call: TRBV19
j_call: TRBJ2-7
d_call: TRBD2

cdr3_aa: CASALGDLMNTEAFF
cdr3_nt: TGCGCCAGCGCCCTAGGTGATTTAATGAACACTGAAGCTTTCTTT
clone_size: NA
v_call: TRBV5-1
j_call: TRBJ1-1
d_call: NA

cdr3_aa: CASSISRDRGLYGYTF
cdr3_nt: TGTGCCAGTAGTATCTCCCGGGACAGGGGACTTTATGGCTACACCTTC
clone_size: few
v_call: TRBV19
j_call: TRBJ1-2
d_call: TRBD1

cdr3_aa: CAWRPQGLGIQYF
cdr3_nt: TGTGCCTGGAGGCCACAGGGTCTTGGCATTCAGTACTTC
clone_size: NA
v_call: TRBV30
j_call: TRBJ2-4
d_call: NA

cdr3_aa: CASSLYNEQFF
cdr3_nt: TGTGCCAGCAGCCTTTACAATGAGCAGTTCTTC
clone_size: NA
v_call: TRBV13
j_call: TRBJ2-1
d_call: NA

cdr3_aa: CATSSGQFGYTF
cdr3_nt: TGTGCCACCAGCAGCGGACAGTTTGGCTACACCTTC
clone_size: NA
v_call: TRBV15
j_call: TRBJ1-2
d_call: NA

cdr3_aa: CASSPQGRGRLEQYF
cdr3_nt: TGTGCCAGCTCACCACAAGGCAGGGGGCGCCTCGAGCAGTACTTC
clone_size: NA
v_call: TRBV18
j_call: TRBJ2-7
d_call: TRBD1

cdr3_aa: CASSLRLPNEQFF
cdr3_nt: TGTGCCAGCAGCTTGCGACTTCCCAATGAGCAGTTCTTC
clone_size: NA
v_call: TRBV5-5
j_call: TRBJ2-1
d_call: NA

cdr3_aa: CASSYPGTASYEQYF
cdr3_nt: TGTGCCAGTAGTTACCCCGGGACAGCCTCCTACGAGCAGTACTTC
clone_size: NA
v_call: TRBV19
j_call: TRBJ2-7
d_call: TRBD1

cdr3_aa: CASTPRRSSYNSPLHF
cdr3_nt: TGTGCCAGCACCCCCCGAAGGAGCTCCTATAATTCACCCCTCCACTTT
clone_size: NA
v_call: TRBV7-2
j_call: TRBJ1-6
d_call: NA

cdr3_aa: CASSLGSRTEAFF
cdr3_nt: TGTGCCAGCAGTTTGGGCTCCAGGACTGAAGCTTTCTTT
clone_size: once
v_call: TRBV27
j_call: TRBJ1-1
d_call: NA

cdr3_aa: CASSLRGFTNEKLFF
cdr3_nt: TGCGCCAGCAGCTTACGGGGATTCACTAATGAAAAACTGTTTTTT
clone_size: NA
v_call: TRBV5-1
j_call: TRBJ1-4
d_call: NA

cdr3_aa: CASSTLAGGTGELFF
cdr3_nt: TGTGCCAGCAGTACTCTAGCGGGGGGTACCGGGGAGCTGTTTTTT
clone_size: NA
v_call: TRBV6-5
j_call: TRBJ2-2
d_call: TRBD2

cdr3_aa: CATSDFWSSGGQETQYF
cdr3_nt: TGTGCCACCAGTGATTTTTGGAGTAGCGGGGGGCAAGAGACCCAGTACTTC
clone_size: NA
v_call: TRBV24-1
j_call: TRBJ2-5
d_call: TRBD2

cdr3_aa: CAWSGVADYEQYF
cdr3_nt: TGTGCCTGGAGTGGGGTAGCGGACTACGAGCAGTACTTC
clone_size: NA
v_call: TRBV30
j_call: TRBJ2-7
d_call: NA

cdr3_aa: CASSHPTGGVYGYTF
cdr3_nt: TGCGCCAGCAGCCATCCTACGGGGGGAGTCTATGGCTACACCTTC
clone_size: NA
v_call: TRBV4-3
j_call: TRBJ1-2
d_call: NA

cdr3_aa: CASSEDRGSYEQYF
cdr3_nt: TGTGCCAGCAGCGAAGATCGGGGCTCCTACGAGCAGTACTTC
clone_size: NA
v_call: TRBV9
j_call: TRBJ2-7
d_call: NA

cdr3_aa: CSASAIQGEYSPLHF
cdr3_nt: TGCAGTGCTAGTGCGATACAGGGCGAATATTCACCCCTCCACTTT
clone_size: NA
v_call: TRBV20-1
j_call: TRBJ1-6
d_call: NA

cdr3_aa: CASSSSPGELFF
cdr3_nt: TGTGCCAGCAGCTCCTCTCCCGGGGAGCTGTTTTTT
clone_size: NA
v_call: TRBV7-3
j_call: TRBJ2-2
d_call: NA

cdr3_aa: CASSLRGAAYEQYF
cdr3_nt: TGTGCCAGCAGTTTACGGGGGGCCGCCTACGAGCAGTACTTC
clone_size: NA
v_call: TRBV27
j_call: TRBJ2-7
d_call: NA

cdr3_aa: CASSITGLADTQYF
cdr3_nt: TGTGCCAGCAGTATCACCGGACTAGCAGATACGCAGTATTTT
clone_size: NA
v_call: TRBV27
j_call: TRBJ2-3
d_call: TRBD2

cdr3_aa: CARSLNPFRSWPVYEQYF
cdr3_nt: TGTGCCAGAAGCCTTAACCCTTTCAGGTCTTGGCCGGTGTACGAGCAGTACTTC
clone_size: NA
v_call: TRBV5-3
j_call: TRBJ2-7
d_call: NA

cdr3_aa: CASSYRQGGEAFF
cdr3_nt: TGTGCCAGCTCCTATAGACAGGGAGGAGAAGCTTTCTTT
clone_size: NA
v_call: TRBV18
j_call: TRBJ1-1
d_call: TRBD1

cdr3_aa: CASSYSEGMEFF
cdr3_nt: TGTGCCAGCAGTTACTCGGAGGGTATGGAGTTCTTC
clone_size: NA
v_call: TRBV6-5
j_call: TRBJ2-1
d_call: NA

cdr3_aa: CASSYREGYEQYF
cdr3_nt: TGTGCCAGCAGTTACCGCGAGGGCTACGAGCAGTACTTC
clone_size: NA
v_call: TRBV6-2/TRBV6-3
j_call: TRBJ2-7
d_call: NA

cdr3_aa: CASSPASITSYGYTF
cdr3_nt: TGCGCCAGCAGCCCCGCCTCGATCACAAGCTATGGCTACACCTTC
clone_size: NA
v_call: TRBV5-1
j_call: TRBJ1-2
d_call: NA

cdr3_aa: CATLKGNSLNTEAFF
cdr3_nt: TGTGCCACCTTGAAGGGGAACAGCCTGAACACTGAAGCTTTCTTT
clone_size: NA
v_call: TRBV19
j_call: TRBJ1-1
d_call: NA

cdr3_aa: CASSYPRGYTEAFF
cdr3_nt: TGTGCCAGCAGTTACCCCCGGGGGTACACTGAAGCTTTCTTT
clone_size: NA
v_call: TRBV28
j_call: TRBJ1-1
d_call: NA

cdr3_aa: CASSLWLAGGTDTQYF
cdr3_nt: TGTGCCAGCAGTTTATGGCTAGCGGGAGGAACGGATACGCAGTATTTT
clone_size: NA
v_call: TRBV28
j_call: TRBJ2-3
d_call: TRBD2

cdr3_aa: CASSQGWGRVYEQYF
cdr3_nt: TGTGCCAGCAGCCAAGGATGGGGCCGGGTTTACGAGCAGTACTTC
clone_size: NA
v_call: TRBV14
j_call: TRBJ2-7
d_call: NA

cdr3_aa: CASSSPTGGNYGYTF
cdr3_nt: TGTGCCAGCAGTTCCCCGACAGGGGGCAACTATGGCTACACCTTC
clone_size: NA
v_call: TRBV28
j_call: TRBJ1-2
d_call: TRBD1

cdr3_aa: CASSESLAGESNEQFF
cdr3_nt: TGCGCCAGCAGTGAATCACTAGCGGGAGAAAGCAATGAGCAGTTCTTC
clone_size: NA
v_call: TRBV10-1
j_call: TRBJ2-1
d_call: TRBD2

cdr3_aa: CASSRREQATNEKLFF
cdr3_nt: TGCGCCAGCAGCCGACGAGAACAGGCAACTAATGAAAAACTGTTTTTT
clone_size: NA
v_call: TRBV4-1
j_call: TRBJ1-4
d_call: NA

cdr3_aa: CASSEWALSTDTQYF
cdr3_nt: TGTGCCAGCAGTGAATGGGCCCTAAGCACAGATACGCAGTATTTT
clone_size: NA
v_call: TRBV2
j_call: TRBJ2-3
d_call: NA

cdr3_aa: CAISDRVGDYGYTF
cdr3_nt: TGTGCCATCAGCGACAGGGTGGGGGACTATGGCTACACCTTC
clone_size: NA
v_call: TRBV10-3
j_call: TRBJ1-2
d_call: TRBD1

cdr3_aa: CASSPRGLGPNTGELFF
cdr3_nt: TGTGCCAGCTCACCACGAGGGCTAGGACCGAACACCGGGGAGCTGTTTTTT
clone_size: NA
v_call: TRBV18
j_call: TRBJ2-2
d_call: NA

cdr3_aa: CASSDYGGGYTF
cdr3_nt: TGTGCCAGCAGTGACTATGGCGGTGGCTACACCTTC
clone_size: NA
v_call: TRBV6-4
j_call: TRBJ1-2
d_call: NA

cdr3_aa: CASSLVGSSGANVLTF
cdr3_nt: TGCGCCAGCAGCTTGGTTGGGAGCTCTGGGGCCAACGTCCTGACTTTC
clone_size: NA
v_call: TRBV5-1
j_call: TRBJ2-6
d_call: NA

cdr3_aa: CASSQPGTGGRGYTF
cdr3_nt: TGCGCCAGCAGCCAACCTGGGACAGGGGGACGAGGCTACACCTTC
clone_size: NA
v_call: TRBV4-1
j_call: TRBJ1-2
d_call: TRBD1

cdr3_aa: CASMRGIGGRETKNIQYF
cdr3_nt: TGTGCCAGCATGAGAGGGATCGGGGGGCGCGAAACCAAAAACATTCAGTACTTC
clone_size: many
v_call: TRBV2
j_call: TRBJ2-4
d_call: NA

cdr3_aa: CASSAGTDNSPLHF
cdr3_nt: TGTGCCAGCAGCGCGGGGACAGACAATTCACCCCTCCACTTT
clone_size: NA
v_call: TRBV9
j_call: TRBJ1-6
d_call: TRBD1

cdr3_aa: CSARVENEQFF
cdr3_nt: TGCAGTGCTAGAGTGGAGAATGAGCAGTTCTTC
clone_size: NA
v_call: TRBV20-1
j_call: TRBJ2-1
d_call: NA

cdr3_aa: CASSQGRGGPDTQYF
cdr3_nt: TGTGCCAGCAGCCAGGGGCGGGGGGGGCCAGATACGCAGTATTTT
clone_size: NA
v_call: TRBV4-2
j_call: TRBJ2-3
d_call: TRBD2

cdr3_aa: CASSARTGGIDTQYF
cdr3_nt: TGTGCCAGCAGTGCACGGACAGGGGGCATAGATACGCAGTATTTT
clone_size: NA
v_call: TRBV7-2
j_call: TRBJ2-3
d_call: TRBD1

cdr3_aa: CSAAGTGVVNTEAFF
cdr3_nt: TGCAGCGCCGCCGGGACAGGGGTAGTCAACACTGAAGCTTTCTTT
clone_size: NA
v_call: TRBV29-1
j_call: TRBJ1-1
d_call: TRBD1

cdr3_aa: CASSPGWTNTEAFF
cdr3_nt: TGTGCCAGCAGCCCAGGGTGGACGAACACTGAAGCTTTCTTT
clone_size: NA
v_call: TRBV6-5
j_call: TRBJ1-1
d_call: NA

cdr3_aa: CASSETGGLGYTF
cdr3_nt: TGTGCCAGCAGTGAGACAGGGGGCCTCGGCTACACCTTC
clone_size: NA
v_call: TRBV6-1
j_call: TRBJ1-2
d_call: TRBD1

cdr3_aa: CASSLELAGVYEQYF
cdr3_nt: TGCGCCAGCAGCTTGGAACTAGCGGGGGTTTACGAGCAGTACTTC
clone_size: NA
v_call: TRBV5-1
j_call: TRBJ2-7
d_call: TRBD2

cdr3_aa: CASRGQGVQGGELFF
cdr3_nt: TGTGCCAGCCGGGGACAGGGGGTGCAGGGCGGGGAGCTGTTTTTT
clone_size: NA
v_call: TRBV7-8
j_call: TRBJ2-2
d_call: TRBD1

cdr3_aa: CASSQDFRTSGADNEQFF
cdr3_nt: TGTGCCAGCAGCCAAGATTTTAGGACTAGCGGGGCGGACAATGAGCAGTTCTTC
clone_size: once
v_call: TRBV3-1/TRBV3-2
j_call: TRBJ2-1
d_call: TRBD2

cdr3_aa: CASSSNDRGVMNTEAFF
cdr3_nt: TGTGCCAGCAGCTCCAACGACAGGGGGGTTATGAACACTGAAGCTTTCTTT
clone_size: NA
v_call: TRBV7-9
j_call: TRBJ1-1
d_call: TRBD1

cdr3_aa: CSVEAGGDEQFF
cdr3_nt: TGCAGCGTTGAAGCGGGGGGGGATGAGCAGTTCTTC
clone_size: NA
v_call: TRBV29-1
j_call: TRBJ2-1
d_call: TRBD2

cdr3_aa: CASSSQGGQGYEQYF
cdr3_nt: TGTGCCAGTAGTTCACAAGGGGGACAGGGCTACGAGCAGTACTTC
clone_size: NA
v_call: TRBV19
j_call: TRBJ2-7
d_call: TRBD1

cdr3_aa: CASSVTRAGNTIYF
cdr3_nt: TGTGCCAGCAGCGTAACCCGGGCTGGAAACACCATATATTTT
clone_size: NA
v_call: TRBV9
j_call: TRBJ1-3
d_call: NA

cdr3_aa: CAISEDPTGARGTEAFF
cdr3_nt: TGTGCCATCAGTGAAGATCCGACAGGGGCGAGGGGCACTGAAGCTTTCTTT
clone_size: once
v_call: TRBV10-3
j_call: TRBJ1-1
d_call: TRBD1

cdr3_aa: CASRLGTGSEKLFF
cdr3_nt: TGTGCCAGCAGGTTGGGGACAGGGTCTGAAAAACTGTTTTTT
clone_size: NA
v_call: TRBV6-5
j_call: TRBJ1-4
d_call: TRBD1

cdr3_aa: CASSGPRGFTGELFF
cdr3_nt: TGTGCCAGCAGTGGACCTAGGGGGTTCACCGGGGAGCTGTTTTTT
clone_size: many
v_call: TRBV2
j_call: TRBJ2-2
d_call: NA